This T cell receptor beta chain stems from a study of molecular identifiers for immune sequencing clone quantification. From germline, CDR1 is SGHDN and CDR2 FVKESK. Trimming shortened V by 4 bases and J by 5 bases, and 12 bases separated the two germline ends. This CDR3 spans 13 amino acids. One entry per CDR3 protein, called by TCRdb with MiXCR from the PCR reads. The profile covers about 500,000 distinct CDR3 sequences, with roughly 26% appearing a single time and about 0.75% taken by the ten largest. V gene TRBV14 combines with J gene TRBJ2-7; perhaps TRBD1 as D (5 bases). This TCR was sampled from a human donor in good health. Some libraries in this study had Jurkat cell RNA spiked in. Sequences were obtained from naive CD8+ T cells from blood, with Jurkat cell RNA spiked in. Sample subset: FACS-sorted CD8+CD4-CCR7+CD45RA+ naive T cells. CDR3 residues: CASSRQGTHEQYF. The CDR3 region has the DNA TGTGCCAGCAGCCGCCAGGGTACCCACGAGCAGTACTTC.